This TCR beta chain was sequenced for a study of T-cell reconstitution after alpha-beta-depleted transplantation in children. Construction of the TCRbeta library involved unique molecular identifiers. TCRdb used MiXCR to reprocess the PCR reads, holding one entry per CDR3 protein. The table shows fewer than 550,000 distinct CDR3 sequences, with about 10% occurring only once. The germline V gene encodes CDR1 DFQATT and CDR2 SNEGSKA (reference sequence). The CDR3 sequence is 17 residues long. With 6 bases removed from V and 0 bases from J, the gap between germline ends came to 21 bases. Study conclusions and caveats: Fresh T-cell production supplied most of the T-cell counts and diversity seen one year after transplant. Surviving recipient T cells and thymic progenitors accounted for the high day-60 TCRbeta diversity observed in some patients.

Comment on this clonotype: Its antigen remains unknown.

This specimen was PBMCs, taken before TCRalphabeta/CD19-depleted stem cell transplant. The chain has TRBV20-1 and TRBJ2-1; D is possibly TRBD2 (5 bases). The clonotype originates from a child aged 2 to 10 with inherited bone marrow failure, due to receive a stem cell transplant. The DNA for the CDR3 is TGCAGTGCCAGTGGGTTTGGCGGTGGGAGCTCCTACAATGAGCAGTTCTTC. Translated, it gives CSASGFGGGSSYNEQFF.